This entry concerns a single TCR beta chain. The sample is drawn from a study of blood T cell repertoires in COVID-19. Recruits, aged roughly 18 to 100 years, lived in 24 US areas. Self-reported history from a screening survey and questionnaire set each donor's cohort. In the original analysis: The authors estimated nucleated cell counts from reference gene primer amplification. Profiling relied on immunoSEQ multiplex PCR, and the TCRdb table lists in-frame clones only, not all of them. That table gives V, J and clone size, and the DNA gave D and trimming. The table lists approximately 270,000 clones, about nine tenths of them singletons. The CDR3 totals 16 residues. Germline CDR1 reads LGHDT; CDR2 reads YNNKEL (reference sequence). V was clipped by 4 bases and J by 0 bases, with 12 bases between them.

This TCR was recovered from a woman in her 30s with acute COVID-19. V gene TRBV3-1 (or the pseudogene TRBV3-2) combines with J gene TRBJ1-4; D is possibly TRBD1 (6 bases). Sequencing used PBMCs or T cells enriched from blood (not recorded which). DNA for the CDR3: TGTGCCAGCAGCCCTGGACAGCCTGCAACTAATGAAAAACTGTTTTTT. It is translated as CASSPGQPATNEKLFF.